This is a list of T cell receptor beta chains from one sample in a study of cytomegalovirus exposure and HLA in healthy donors. Sequencing used immunoSEQ multiplex PCR; TCRdb keeps in-frame clones, though not all of them. The sample lists fewer than 90,000 clones, roughly 95% occurring once. The sample consisted of PBMCs. Receptors were obtained from a woman in her late teens or twenties in good health and CMV-seropositive. Both conserved end residues are part of each CDR3. D genes are given only for firm matches. Size tells how often a clone was seen (once, few, many) or the class of an expanded clone, and some rows leave it out.

abundance	v_gene	d_gene	len	j_gene	CDR3aa	CDR3nt
.	TRBV5-1	TRBD1	14	TRBJ1-2	CASSLDLTGIGYTF	TGCGCCAGCAGCTTGGATTTGACAGGGATTGGCTACACCTTC
.	TRBV4-2	TRBD2	17	TRBJ2-3	CASSQNSRDYGTDTQYF	TGTGCCAGCAGCCAGAACAGCCGGGACTATGGCACAGATACGCAGTATTTT
.	TRBV6-5	TRBD1	16	TRBJ2-7	CASSYSGQGPTYEQYF	TGTGCCAGCAGTTACTCCGGACAGGGACCTACCTACGAGCAGTACTTC
.	TRBV7-9	.	14	TRBJ2-5	CASSLELAQETQYF	TGTGCCAGCAGCTTAGAACTCGCACAAGAGACCCAGTACTTC
once	TRBV6-1	.	15	TRBJ2-6	CASSVTGSGANVLTF	TGTGCCAGCAGTGTTACAGGGTCTGGGGCCAACGTCCTGACTTTC
.	TRBV2	.	15	TRBJ2-1	CASSDSSALYNEQFF	TGTGCCAGCAGTGACTCTAGCGCCCTCTACAATGAGCAGTTCTTC
.	TRBV5-6	.	17	TRBJ2-3	CASSLSSGVVSTDTQYF	TGTGCCAGCAGCTTGTCGTCAGGCGTAGTAAGCACAGATACGCAGTATTTT
.	TRBV7-9	.	15	TRBJ2-7	CASSLATGPAGEQYF	TGTGCCAGCAGCTTAGCGACTGGACCGGCGGGGGAGCAGTACTTC
.	TRBV4-2	.	15	TRBJ1-1	CASSQERFLNTEAFF	TGTGCCAGCAGCCAAGAGAGGTTCTTAAACACTGAAGCTTTCTTT
.	TRBV2	.	14	TRBJ1-5	CASSRSRGNQPQHF	TGTGCCAGCAGCAGGTCTCGGGGGAATCAGCCCCAGCATTTT
.	TRBV10-3	.	13	TRBJ1-2	CAISESQGYGYTF	TGTGCCATCAGTGAGTCGCAGGGGTATGGCTACACCTTC
.	TRBV2	TRBD1	12	TRBJ2-7	CASSLNRDRGCF	TGTGCCAGCAGCCTTAACCGGGACAGGGGTTGCTTC
.	TRBV11-3	.	12	TRBJ1-1	CASSLVGREAFF	TGTGCCAGCAGCTTAGTGGGCAGGGAAGCTTTCTTT
.	TRBV6-5	.	12	TRBJ1-1	CASRQRPSEAFF	TGTGCCAGCAGGCAGCGTCCCTCCGAAGCTTTCTTT
.	TRBV7-3	.	17	TRBJ2-2	CASSLGGWVSNTGELFF	TGTGCCAGCAGCTTAGGGGGGTGGGTATCGAACACCGGGGAGCTGTTTTTT
.	TRBV30	TRBD2	14	TRBJ2-5	CAWSLAGNQETQYF	TGTGCCTGGAGCCTAGCGGGGAACCAAGAGACCCAGTACTTC
.	TRBV29-1	TRBD1	14	TRBJ1-2	CSVEPTGGLSGYTF	TGCAGCGTTGAACCGACAGGGGGTTTAAGTGGCTACACCTTC
.	TRBV5-1	TRBD1	17	TRBJ2-5	CASSSGRDSLYQETQYF	TGCGCCAGCAGCTCCGGACGGGACAGCCTGTACCAAGAGACCCAGTACTTC
.	TRBV7-2	.	16	TRBJ1-5	CASSLEQSYSNQPQHF	TGTGCCAGCAGCTTAGAACAGTCCTATAGCAATCAGCCCCAGCATTTT
once	TRBV5-5	.	15	TRBJ2-5	CASSLGDGGQETQYF	TGTGCCAGCAGCTTAGGGGACGGAGGGCAAGAGACCCAGTACTTC
.	TRBV19	TRBD1	16	TRBJ1-1	CASSITWDSLNTEAFF	TGTGCCAGTAGTATAACTTGGGACAGCCTGAACACTGAAGCTTTCTTT
.	TRBV9	TRBD1	16	TRBJ2-7	CASSVEGTGGPYEQYF	TGTGCCAGCAGCGTAGAGGGAACAGGGGGACCCTACGAGCAGTACTTC
.	TRBV5-8	.	16	TRBJ2-1	CASSLVRGWSYNEQFF	TGTGCCAGCAGCTTGGTACGGGGTTGGTCCTACAATGAGCAGTTCTTC
once	TRBV4-3	TRBD1	15	TRBJ1-2	CASSQVERDRDVYTF	TGCGCCAGCAGCCAAGTAGAAAGGGACAGGGATGTCTACACCTTC
.	TRBV5-1	.	13	TRBJ1-1	CASSYMADTEAFF	TGCGCCAGCAGCTATATGGCAGACACTGAAGCTTTCTTT
.	TRBV7-9	.	13	TRBJ1-2	CASSLAAFYGYTF	TGTGCCAGCAGCTTAGCGGCCTTTTATGGCTACACCTTC
.	TRBV11-2	TRBD2	17	TRBJ2-3	CASSPHGLAGGPDTQYF	TGTGCCAGCAGCCCCCATGGACTAGCGGGGGGCCCAGATACGCAGTATTTT
.	TRBV6-5	.	14	TRBJ1-2	CASSKRGINYGYTF	TGTGCCAGCAGTAAACGGGGGATAAACTATGGCTACACCTTC
.	TRBV27	TRBD2	19	TRBJ2-3	CASSPSLLHSGISRDTQYF	TGTGCCAGCAGTCCGTCATTACTTCATAGCGGGATCAGTCGGGATACGCAGTATTTT
.	TRBV28	.	11	TRBJ2-2	CASSRDAGLFF	TGTGCCAGCAGCCGGGACGCGGGACTGTTTTTT
.	TRBV4-1	TRBD2	16	TRBJ2-1	CASSLVTSGSYNEQFF	TGCGCCAGCAGCCTAGTGACTAGCGGATCCTACAATGAGCAGTTCTTC
.	TRBV11-2	.	15	TRBJ1-4	CASSFSGTTNEKLFF	TGTGCCAGCAGCTTCAGTGGCACAACTAATGAAAAACTGTTTTTT
.	TRBV27	.	16	TRBJ2-7	CASSLSQGFAIDEQYF	TGTGCCAGCAGTTTATCCCAGGGGTTCGCAATTGACGAGCAGTACTTC
.	TRBV28	TRBD1	17	TRBJ2-7	CASSSRRSGQGFYEQYF	TGTGCCAGCAGTTCCCGCCGCTCTGGACAGGGCTTTTACGAGCAGTACTTC
.	TRBV2	.	15	TRBJ2-1	CASSEETGYGNEQFF	TGTGCCAGCAGTGAAGAAACAGGGTATGGCAATGAGCAGTTCTTC
.	TRBV4-3	.	18	TRBJ2-6	CASSPSGSPRSGANVLTF	TGCGCCAGCAGCCCGTCAGGATCGCCGCGCTCTGGGGCCAACGTCCTGACTTTC
.	TRBV11-3	.	15	TRBJ2-5	CASSLGGMGMETQYF	TGTGCCAGCAGCTTAGGAGGAATGGGTATGGAGACCCAGTACTTC
.	TRBV7-6	TRBD1	15	TRBJ1-2	CASSFRDSPNYGYTF	TGTGCCAGCAGCTTTAGGGACAGCCCTAACTATGGCTACACCTTC
.	TRBV5-1	TRBD1	15	TRBJ1-2	CASSLEGTGVEGYTF	TGCGCCAGCAGCTTGGAAGGGACAGGGGTAGAGGGCTACACCTTC
.	TRBV15	.	15	TRBJ1-6	CATSRVRQAESPLHF	TGTGCCACCAGCAGAGTGAGACAGGCAGAGTCACCCCTCCACTTT
.	TRBV29-1	TRBD1	15	TRBJ1-2	CSYIQGALDGYGYTF	TGCAGCTACATACAGGGGGCCCTAGATGGTTATGGCTACACCTTC
.	TRBV11-3	TRBD1	16	TRBJ2-3	CASSTQGEGDPDTQYF	TGTGCCAGCAGCACACAGGGGGAAGGGGACCCAGATACGCAGTATTTT
.	TRBV13	TRBD1	15	TRBJ1-1	CASSPTGQGWTEAFF	TGTGCCAGCAGCCCAACGGGACAGGGTTGGACTGAAGCTTTCTTT
.	TRBV5-1	TRBD1	15	TRBJ2-1	CASSLQGGSYNEQFF	TGCGCCAGCAGCTTGCAAGGGGGCAGTTACAATGAGCAGTTCTTC
.	TRBV2	TRBD2	15	TRBJ2-3	CASSRTSGGVDTQYF	TGTGCCAGCAGTCGGACTAGCGGGGGGGTAGATACGCAGTATTTT
once	TRBV6-5	.	14	TRBJ2-7	CASSYSGEAYEQYF	TGTGCCAGCAGTTACTCGGGGGAGGCCTACGAGCAGTACTTC
.	TRBV6-1	.	15	TRBJ2-7	CASSAQGHPTYEQYF	TGTGCCAGCAGTGCGCAGGGACACCCAACCTACGAGCAGTACTTC
.	TRBV28	.	14	TRBJ1-2	CASSLIPGLYGYTF	TGTGCCAGCAGTTTAATCCCTGGCCTCTATGGCTACACCTTC
few	TRBV4-2	.	15	TRBJ1-5	CASSQEGQLNQPQHF	TGTGCCAGCAGCCAAGAGGGGCAGCTCAATCAGCCCCAGCATTTT
.	TRBV28	.	15	TRBJ1-2	CASSLKFRGNYGYTF	TGTGCCAGCAGTTTAAAGTTCCGGGGTAACTATGGCTACACCTTC
.	TRBV20-1	.	10	TRBJ1-1	CSRTLGGAFF	TGCAGTCGCACCCTAGGGGGAGCTTTCTTT
once	TRBV28	TRBD2	14	TRBJ2-7	CATSGLAGSYEQYF	TGTGCCACCTCGGGACTAGCGGGGTCGTACGAGCAGTACTTC